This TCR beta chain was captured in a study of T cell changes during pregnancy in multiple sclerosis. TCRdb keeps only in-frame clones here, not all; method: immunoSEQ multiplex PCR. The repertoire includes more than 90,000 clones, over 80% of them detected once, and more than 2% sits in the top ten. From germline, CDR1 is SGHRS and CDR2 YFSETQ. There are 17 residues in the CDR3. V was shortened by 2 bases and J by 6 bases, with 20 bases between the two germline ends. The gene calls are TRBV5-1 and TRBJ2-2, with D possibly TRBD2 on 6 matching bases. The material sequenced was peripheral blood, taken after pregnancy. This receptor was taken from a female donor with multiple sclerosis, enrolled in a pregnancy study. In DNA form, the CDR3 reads TGCGCCAGCAGCTTTCCTAGTGGCGGGACTGGGGCCGGGGAGCTGTTTTTT. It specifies CASSFPSGGTGAGELFF.